This entry describes one T cell receptor (beta chain). What antigen it recognizes has not been identified. It has no much larger one-base neighbor in the sample; base qualities were not kept. Distinct nucleotide sequences in the sample also encode this CDR3. Using the deep immunoSEQ assay, multiplex PCR amplified TCR CDR3 regions from genomic DNA. Extracted genomic DNA from each cell subset was spread evenly across all wells of several immunoSEQ 96-well plates, with each plate serving as a replicate. Each replicate PCR for sorted subsets received around 200 ng genomic DNA, equal to about 30,000 T cell genomes. Purified libraries were quantified with a Qubit 3.0 fluorometer, sized on a Bioanalyzer 2100, and re-quantified with the KAPA Library Quantification kit. Each immunoSEQ 96-well plate was sequenced on its own single-read 150-cycle Illumina NextSeq 550 flow cell. The original methods were these. Because only junctional sequences without quality scores were contained in the immunoSEQ output, filtering matching that applied to full-length reads could not be performed. To assign V/J genes and CDR3, sequences were annotated against IMGT germline references using PyIR, a Python wrapper for IgBLAST v1.9. Reads were filtered out if the reads had weak V/J assignments (E-value above 1e-6), no CDR3, stop codons, out-of-frame junctions, or ambiguous translated residues. V3J clonotypes were defined as sequences sharing the same inferred V gene, J gene, and CDR3 amino acid sequence. Percentage overlap between repertoires was calculated by dividing the number of shared unique clonotypes by the size of the smaller repertoire. Repertoire richness was assessed with RTK rarefaction, the Chao1 estimator, and Recon v2.1 estimates of unobserved clonotypes. OLGA was used to compute generation probabilities for all TCRbeta clonotypes that the gDNA method yielded from four donors. TCRdb retrieved this table from immuneACCESS and kept in-frame rearrangements only. Not all clones are present; in checked studies, unresolved V genes account for under half, and no reason is known for the remainder. Clone size and the V and J calls come from that table; the DNA yielded D and trimming. This sample is represented by 950,000 to 1,300,000 clones; 65% to 80% of them were singletons. The ten largest clonotypes hold 1.4% to 1.5% of the sample.

The sample belongs to a study of shared clonotypes between healthy human individuals (dated by TCRdb to the early 2020s). At the level of the whole study: Three men and two women, aged 18 to 49 years, made up the cohort. Per donor, three plates each were used for CD4 naive and CD4 memory, two for CD8 naive, and one for CD8 memory. Each donor's leukapheresis produced roughly between roughly 0.85 and 10 billion PBMCs. To estimate repertoire size and how much clonotype sharing occurs between individuals, the study deeply sequenced the blood TCR repertoires of several healthy adults. Different laboratories and diverse techniques were used to prepare libraries and sequence TCR repertoires, to increase sequencing depth and limit assay-specific biases.

The CDR3 runs 13 amino acids, cysteine and phenylalanine included. Only the CDR3 part of the read is kept: 39 bases, read in frame from the first base. The junction shows trimming of 3 bases on V and 5 bases on J, plus 10 bases between the germline ends. Reading the germline V gene gives CDR1 MNHNS and CDR2 SASEGT. Broader findings and caveats from the paper: About 5% of naive CD4, 3.5% of naive CD8, approximately 2.2% of memory CD4, and more than 0.35% of memory CD8 clonotypes were shared across a few donors. Incomplete sequencing was indicated by rarefaction of sorted-subset datasets, despite the large sequencing depth. Compared with non-shared clonotypes, the clonotypes found in all four sorted-subset donors had higher generation probabilities. The small number of donors limited the genetic and exposure-history diversity represented. Estimated clonotype richness was generally larger for naive than for memory subsets. Sampling was limited to blood, and TCR repertoires in tissue likely differ from TCR repertoires in blood. Based on pairwise subsampling, the degree of clonotype sharing among donors was expected to be affected by sequencing depth.

The donors were healthy, HIV-negative adults who had no recently reported acute infections or vaccinations. Only Caucasian adults living in Nashville, Tennessee, USA were represented among the donors. Magnetic negative selection was used to enrich CD4+ T cells, after which naive cells were positively selected on CD45RA and the negative fraction became the memory subset. Blood was obtained by leukapheresis, after which PBMCs were separated by Ficoll-Histopaque density gradient centrifugation and cryopreserved in liquid nitrogen vapor phase. Analytical flow cytometry was used to check the purity and quantity of each magnetically sorted T cell population. Genomic DNA was isolated from each sorted fraction and quantified by UV absorbance on a Nanodrop 2000c.

The TCR originated in a man aged 18 to 29 in good health. The sequenced sample was memory CD4+ T cells sorted from blood. What this sample's cell subset or site label stands for: CD45RA-negative fraction. The sequence joins TRBV6-1 to TRBJ1-1; a tentative D match to TRBD1 spans 5 bases. The nucleotides are TGTGCCAGCAGTGAGAAGGGGATAACTGAAGCTTTCTTT. Translation gives CASSEKGITEAFF.